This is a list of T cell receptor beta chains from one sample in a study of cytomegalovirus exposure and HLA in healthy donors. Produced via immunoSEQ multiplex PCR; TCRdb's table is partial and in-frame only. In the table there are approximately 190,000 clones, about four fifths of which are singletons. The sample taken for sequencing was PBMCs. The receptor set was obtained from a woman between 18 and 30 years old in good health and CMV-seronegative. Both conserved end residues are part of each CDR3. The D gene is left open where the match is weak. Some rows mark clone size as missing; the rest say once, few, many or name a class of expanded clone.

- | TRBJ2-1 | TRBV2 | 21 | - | CASSEHLRGSGWSLSYNEQFF | TGTGCCAGCAGTGAACATCTAAGGGGTTCTGGGTGGTCGCTCTCCTACAATGAGCAGTTCTTC
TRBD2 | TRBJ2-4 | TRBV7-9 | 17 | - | CASSLWGGVLAKNIQYF | TGTGCCAGCAGCTTATGGGGGGGGGTCCTAGCCAAAAACATTCAGTACTTC
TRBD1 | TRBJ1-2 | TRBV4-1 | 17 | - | CASSHSVSKGADYGYTF | TGCGCCAGCAGCCACAGCGTATCAAAGGGGGCGGACTATGGCTACACCTTC
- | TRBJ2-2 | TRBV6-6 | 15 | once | CASSYVEGYTGELFF | TGTGCCAGCAGTTATGTGGAGGGGTACACCGGGGAGCTGTTTTTT
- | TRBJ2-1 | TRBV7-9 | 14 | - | CASSNRSSYNEQFF | TGTGCCAGCAGCAATAGAAGCTCCTACAATGAGCAGTTCTTC
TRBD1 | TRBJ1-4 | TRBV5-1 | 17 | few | CASSVAAGTGRSGGLFF | TGCGCCAGCAGCGTAGCTGCCGGGACAGGGAGGAGCGGGGGACTGTTTTTT
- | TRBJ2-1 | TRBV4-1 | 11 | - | CASTKGDEQFF | TGCGCCAGCACCAAAGGGGATGAGCAGTTCTTC
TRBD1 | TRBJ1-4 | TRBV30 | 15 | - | CAWSVHGTGNEKLFF | TGTGCCTGGAGTGTACACGGGACAGGGAATGAAAAACTGTTTTTT
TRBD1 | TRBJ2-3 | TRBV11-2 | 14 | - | CASTGQGGTDTQYF | TGTGCCAGCACCGGACAGGGAGGCACAGATACGCAGTATTTT
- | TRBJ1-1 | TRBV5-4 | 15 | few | CASSSRQKVRAEAFF | TGTGCCAGCAGCTCCCGGCAAAAAGTGCGGGCTGAAGCTTTCTTT
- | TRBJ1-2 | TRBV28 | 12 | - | CASRVLNYGYTF | TGTGCCAGCAGAGTCCTAAACTATGGCTACACCTTC
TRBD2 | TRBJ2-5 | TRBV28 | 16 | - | CASSSLAGGGRETQYF | TGTGCCAGCAGTTCTTTAGCGGGAGGAGGTAGAGAGACCCAGTACTTC
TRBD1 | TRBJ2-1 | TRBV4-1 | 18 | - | CASSQSVLRDRGYNEQFF | TGCGCCAGCAGCCAAAGTGTGCTCCGGGACAGGGGCTACAATGAGCAGTTCTTC
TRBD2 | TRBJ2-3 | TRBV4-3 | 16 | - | CASSQGPSGSTDTQYF | TGCGCCAGCAGCCAAGGCCCTAGCGGTAGCACAGATACGCAGTATTTT
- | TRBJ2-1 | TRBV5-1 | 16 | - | CASSLRQGGGSGEQFF | TGCGCCAGCAGCCTCAGACAGGGTGGGGGGTCGGGTGAGCAGTTCTTC
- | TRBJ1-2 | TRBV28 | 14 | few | CASCPGHLNYGYTF | TGTGCCAGCTGCCCGGGACACCTTAACTATGGCTACACCTTC
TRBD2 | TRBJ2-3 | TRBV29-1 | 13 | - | CSAEAGGAGTQYF | TGCAGCGCTGAGGCGGGGGGCGCGGGTACGCAGTATTTT
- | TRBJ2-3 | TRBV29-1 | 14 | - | CSALAGISTDTQYF | TGCAGCGCCTTGGCAGGGATTAGCACAGATACGCAGTATTTT
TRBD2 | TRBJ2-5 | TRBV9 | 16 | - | CASTPQLAGFAETQYF | TGTGCCAGCACCCCCCAACTAGCGGGATTCGCAGAGACCCAGTACTTC
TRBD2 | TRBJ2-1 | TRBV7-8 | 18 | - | CASSQGLAGGGAYNEQFF | TGTGCCAGCAGCCAAGGACTAGCGGGAGGGGGGGCCTACAATGAGCAGTTCTTC
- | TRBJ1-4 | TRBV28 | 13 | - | CASSLWMREKLFF | TGTGCCAGCAGTTTGTGGATGAGGGAAAAACTGTTTTTT
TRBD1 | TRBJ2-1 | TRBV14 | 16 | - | CASSPGQGLGRSGQFF | TGTGCCAGCAGCCCCGGACAGGGGCTGGGACGGAGCGGGCAGTTCTTC
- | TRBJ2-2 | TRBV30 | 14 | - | CAWRRDTYTGELFF | TGTGCCTGGAGGAGAGACACTTACACCGGGGAGCTGTTTTTT
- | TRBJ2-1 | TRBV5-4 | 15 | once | CASSLGGFSHNEQFF | TGTGCCAGCAGCCTTGGAGGGTTTTCTCACAATGAGCAGTTCTTC
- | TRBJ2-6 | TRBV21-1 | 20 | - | CASSNGLGGGENSGANVLTF | TGTGCCAGCAGCAATGGGCTGGGAGGGGGTGAGAACTCTGGGGCCAACGTCCTGACTTTC
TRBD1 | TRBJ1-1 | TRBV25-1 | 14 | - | CASSEGGTGREAFF | TGTGCCAGCAGTGAGGGAGGGACAGGCCGAGAAGCTTTCTTT
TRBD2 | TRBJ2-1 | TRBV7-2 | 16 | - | CASSLGSGSPYNEQFF | TGTGCCAGCAGCTTGGGTAGCGGGAGCCCCTACAATGAGCAGTTCTTC
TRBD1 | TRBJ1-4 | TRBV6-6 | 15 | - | CASSIGQGRTEKLFF | TGTGCCAGCAGCATAGGACAGGGAAGGACTGAAAAACTGTTTTTT